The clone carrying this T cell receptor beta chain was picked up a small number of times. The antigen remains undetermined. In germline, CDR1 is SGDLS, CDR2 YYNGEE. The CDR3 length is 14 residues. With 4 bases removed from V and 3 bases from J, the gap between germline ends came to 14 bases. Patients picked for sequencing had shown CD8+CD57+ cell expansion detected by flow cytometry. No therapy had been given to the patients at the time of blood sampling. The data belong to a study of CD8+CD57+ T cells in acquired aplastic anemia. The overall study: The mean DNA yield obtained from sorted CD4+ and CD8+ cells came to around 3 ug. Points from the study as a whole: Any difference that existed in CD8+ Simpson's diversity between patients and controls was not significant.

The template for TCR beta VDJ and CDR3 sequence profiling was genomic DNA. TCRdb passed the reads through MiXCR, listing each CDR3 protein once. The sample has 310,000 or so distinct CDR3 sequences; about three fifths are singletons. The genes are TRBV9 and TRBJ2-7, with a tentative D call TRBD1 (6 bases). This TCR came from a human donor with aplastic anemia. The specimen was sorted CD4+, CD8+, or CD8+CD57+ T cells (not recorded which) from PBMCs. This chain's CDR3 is CASSPHRENYEQYF. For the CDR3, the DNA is TGTGCCAGCAGCCCTCACAGGGAGAACTACGAGCAGTACTTC.